This T cell receptor (beta chain) emerged from a study of blood T cells in healthy people across ages. Then a second PCR, running roughly 7 to 11 cycles, was carried out with a sample-barcoded 5' primer and a J-beta primer mix. MiXCR, run by TCRdb on the 5' RACE reads, gives a single entry per CDR3 protein. The data show around 1,100,000 distinct CDR3 sequences, around two fifths seen once. Germline V gives CDR1 SGHTA, CDR2 FQGNSA. V lost 4 bases and J 5 bases, leaving 13 bases between the germline ends. CDR3 length: 14 amino acids. Isolation of PBMCs gave at least 7 million cells per sample. This clonotype has only a few counts. Its cognate antigen is unknown. Whole-study findings and limits: In these data, TCR beta diversity tracked strongly with naive T cell percentage.

The sequenced sample consisted of blood. J is TRBJ2-3 and V is TRBV7-2; no reliable D call. The TCR sequence derives from a man younger than 35 in good health. CDR3 bases: TGTGCCAGCAGCTCTAACCGACAAGGAGATACGCAGTATTTT. Translation gives CASSSNRQGDTQYF.